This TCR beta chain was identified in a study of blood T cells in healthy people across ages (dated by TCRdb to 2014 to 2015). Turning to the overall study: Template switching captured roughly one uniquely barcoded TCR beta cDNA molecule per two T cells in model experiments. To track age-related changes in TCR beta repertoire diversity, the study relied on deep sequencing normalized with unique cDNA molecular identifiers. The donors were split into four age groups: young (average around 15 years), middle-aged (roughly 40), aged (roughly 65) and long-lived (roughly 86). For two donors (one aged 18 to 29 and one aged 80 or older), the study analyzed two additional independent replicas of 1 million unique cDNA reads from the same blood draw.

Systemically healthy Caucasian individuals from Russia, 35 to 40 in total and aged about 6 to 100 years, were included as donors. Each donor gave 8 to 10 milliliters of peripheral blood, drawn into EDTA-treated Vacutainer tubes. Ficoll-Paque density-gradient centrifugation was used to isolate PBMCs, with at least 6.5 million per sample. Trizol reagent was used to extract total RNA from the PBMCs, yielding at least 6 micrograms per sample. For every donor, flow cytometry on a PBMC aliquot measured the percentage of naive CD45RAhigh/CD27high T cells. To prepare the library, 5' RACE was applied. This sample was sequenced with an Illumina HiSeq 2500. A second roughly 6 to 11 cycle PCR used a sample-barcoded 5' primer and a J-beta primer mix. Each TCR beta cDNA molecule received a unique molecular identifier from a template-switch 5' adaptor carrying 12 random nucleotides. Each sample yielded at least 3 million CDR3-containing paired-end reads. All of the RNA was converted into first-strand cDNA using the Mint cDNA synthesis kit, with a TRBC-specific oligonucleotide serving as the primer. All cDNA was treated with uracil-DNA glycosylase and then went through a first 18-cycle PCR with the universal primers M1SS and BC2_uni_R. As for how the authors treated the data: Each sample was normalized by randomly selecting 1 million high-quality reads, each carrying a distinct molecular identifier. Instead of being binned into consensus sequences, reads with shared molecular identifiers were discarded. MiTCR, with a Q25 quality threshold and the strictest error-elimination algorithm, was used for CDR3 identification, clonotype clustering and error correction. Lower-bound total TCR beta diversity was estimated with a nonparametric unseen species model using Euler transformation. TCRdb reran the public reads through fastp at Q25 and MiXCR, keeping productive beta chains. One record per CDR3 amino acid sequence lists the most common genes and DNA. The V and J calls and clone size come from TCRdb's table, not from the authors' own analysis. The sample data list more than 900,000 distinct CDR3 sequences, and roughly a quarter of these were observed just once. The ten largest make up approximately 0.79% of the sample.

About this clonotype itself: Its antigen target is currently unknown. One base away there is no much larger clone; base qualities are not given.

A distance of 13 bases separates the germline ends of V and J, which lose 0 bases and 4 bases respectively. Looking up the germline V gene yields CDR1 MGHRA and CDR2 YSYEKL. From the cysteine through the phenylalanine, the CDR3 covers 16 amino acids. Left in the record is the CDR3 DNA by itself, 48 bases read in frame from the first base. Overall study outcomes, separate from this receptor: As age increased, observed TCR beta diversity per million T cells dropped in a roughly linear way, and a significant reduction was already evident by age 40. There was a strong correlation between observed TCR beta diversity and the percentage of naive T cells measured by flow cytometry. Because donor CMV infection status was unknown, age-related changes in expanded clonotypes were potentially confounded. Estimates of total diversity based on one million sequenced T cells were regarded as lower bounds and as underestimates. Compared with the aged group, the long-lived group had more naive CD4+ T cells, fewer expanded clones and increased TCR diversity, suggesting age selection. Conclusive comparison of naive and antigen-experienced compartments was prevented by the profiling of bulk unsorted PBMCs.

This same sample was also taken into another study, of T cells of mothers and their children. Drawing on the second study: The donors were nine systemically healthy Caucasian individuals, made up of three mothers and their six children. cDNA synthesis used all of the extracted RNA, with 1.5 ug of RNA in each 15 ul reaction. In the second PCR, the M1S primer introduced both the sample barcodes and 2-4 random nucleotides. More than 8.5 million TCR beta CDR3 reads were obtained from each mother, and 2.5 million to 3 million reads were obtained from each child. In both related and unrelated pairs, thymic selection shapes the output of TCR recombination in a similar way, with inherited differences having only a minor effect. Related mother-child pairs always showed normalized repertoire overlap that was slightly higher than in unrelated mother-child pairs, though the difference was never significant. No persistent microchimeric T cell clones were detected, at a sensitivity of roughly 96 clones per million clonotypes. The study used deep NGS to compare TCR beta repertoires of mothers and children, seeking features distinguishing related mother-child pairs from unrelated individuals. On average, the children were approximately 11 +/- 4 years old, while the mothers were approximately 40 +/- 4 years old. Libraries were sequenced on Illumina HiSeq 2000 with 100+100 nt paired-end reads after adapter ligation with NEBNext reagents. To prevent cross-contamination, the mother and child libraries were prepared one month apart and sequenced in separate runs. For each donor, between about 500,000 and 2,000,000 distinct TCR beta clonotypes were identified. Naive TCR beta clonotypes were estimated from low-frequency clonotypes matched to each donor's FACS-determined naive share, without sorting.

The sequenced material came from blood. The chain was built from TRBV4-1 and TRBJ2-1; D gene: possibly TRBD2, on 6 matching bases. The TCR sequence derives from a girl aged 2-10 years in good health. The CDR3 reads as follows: CASSQEGRRGYNEQFF. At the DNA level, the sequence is TGCGCCAGCAGCCAAGAGGGTCGGCGGGGATACAATGAGCAGTTCTTC.